These 18 T cell receptor beta chains share one sample of origin, sequenced in a study of T cell repertoires in cytomegalovirus infection. One entry per CDR3 protein, called by TCRdb with MiXCR from the reads. The sample records 510,000 or so distinct CDR3 sequences, around a quarter being singletons. Input material: PBMCs. These receptors all stem from a human donor in good health (CMV status not recorded). Some clones in this sample may be carry-over from other donors' samples.

This clonotype occurred a few times. The rearrangement uses TRBV6-5 and TRBJ1-5; D may be TRBD1 (6 bases). The germline V and J ends were trimmed by 6 bases and 5 bases, with 11 bases remaining between them. From germline, CDR1 is MNHEY and CDR2 SVGAGI. CDR3 size: 13 residues. The CDR3 here is CASRDGGHQPQHF. CDR3 DNA sequence: TGTGCCAGCAGGGACGGGGGCCATCAGCCCCAGCATTTT.

This rearrangement joins TRBV6-5 to TRBJ2-5; D is ambiguous. CDR3 length: 15 amino acids. With 0 bases removed from V and 4 bases from J, the gap between germline ends came to 12 bases. Germline CDR1 MNHEY, CDR2 SVGAGI. The DNA for the CDR3 is TGTGCCAGCAGTTACTCGTGGTCAGCTGGAGAGACCCAGTACTTC. This sequence encodes CASSYSWSAGETQYF.

This clonotype came up many times. This chain links TRBV7-2 with TRBJ2-3; no clear D gene. With 5 bases removed from V and 9 bases from J, the gap between germline ends came to 15 bases. This CDR3 is built from 13 residues. Germline V CDR1 and CDR2: SGHTA, FQGNSA. CDR3: CASSGEHRITQYF. CDR3 DNA sequence: TGTGCCAGCAGCGGAGAGCACCGAATCACGCAGTATTTT.

This clonotype was counted only a few times. V is TRBV19 and J is TRBJ1-3, with D possibly TRBD1 on 6 matching bases. This CDR3 is 17 amino acids long. V lost 2 bases and J lost 3, with 17 bases in between. Germline V lookup: CDR1 LNHDA, CDR2 SQIVND (reference sequence). The CDR3 loop is CASSIPHGGGYGNTIYF. The CDR3 DNA is TGTGCCAGTAGTATACCCCATGGAGGGGGATATGGAAACACCATATATTTT.

This clonotype was seen a handful of times. The rearrangement links TRBV11-3 to TRBJ2-1, with TRBD2 matching over 7 bases. The V gene end was trimmed by 2 bases and the J gene end by 7 bases; junction bases not matched to a gene: 14. The CDR3 is 17 amino acids. The germline CDR1 and CDR2 sequences are SGHNT and YENEEA. The CDR3 sequence: CASSLTPHGGRKNEQFF. CDR3 coding DNA: TGTGCCAGCAGCTTAACTCCGCACGGCGGGAGAAAGAATGAGCAGTTCTTC.

About this clonotype: Relative to the germline gene, one junction end is altered; a read error may explain this. The chain has TRBV28 and TRBJ2-2; perhaps TRBD2 as D (5 bases). The germline V gene has CDR1 MDHEN and CDR2 SYDVKM. This CDR3 comprises 15 residues. The CDR3 protein is CASSLNSGNAGELFF. The CDR3 DNA reads as TGTGCCAGCAGTTTAAATTCGGGGAACGCCGGGGAGCTGTTTTTT.

This clonotype has more than one count but fewer than ten. This chain connects TRBV10-3 to TRBJ2-1, with 9 bases fitting TRBD2. The CDR3 sequence is 13 residues long. Germline V gives CDR1 ENHRY, CDR2 SYGVKD. Trimming cost V 4 bases and J 6 bases; bases outside gene matches: 1. The CDR3 nucleotides are TGTGCCATCAGTGGGGGACTAGCCAATGAGCAGTTCTTC. Protein product: CAISGGLANEQFF.

The chain is built from TRBV7-4 and TRBJ1-2; D unclear. Germline CDR1 and CDR2: SGHVT and SQSDAQ. The CDR3 loop spans 13 amino acids. The ends were cut back, 5 bases at V and 1 base at J, with 8 bases in the middle. CDR3 sequence: CASSQVYNYGYTF. The CDR3 DNA reads as TGTGCCAGCAGCCAAGTCTATAACTATGGCTACACCTTC.

V usage is TRBV12-3 or TRBV12-4 and J usage is TRBJ1-1, with 10 positions matching TRBD1. After removal of 7 bases from V and 4 bases from J, the junction contained 21 bases not matched to a gene. The length of the CDR3 is 19 residues. CDR3 protein: CASTSLPLGQGVRGTEAFF. The CDR3 DNA reads as TGTGCCAGCACCTCACTCCCCCTAGGACAGGGGGTAAGGGGCACTGAAGCTTTCTTT.

The rearrangement uses TRBV7-7 and TRBJ2-5; TRBD2 matches at 11 bases. The CDR3 length is 17 residues. CDR1 SSHAT and CDR2 FNYEAQ come from the germline V gene (reference sequence). J was trimmed by 3 bases and V by 0 bases; bases with no gene match: 6. The CDR3: CASSLALTTSGKETQYF. The CDR3, as DNA: TGTGCCAGCAGCTTAGCGCTTACGACTAGCGGGAAAGAGACCCAGTACTTC.

This clonotype was seen only once. CDR3 sequence: CASSEAPLAAMGETQYF. CDR3 in DNA: TGTGCCAGCAGTGAAGCGCCACTAGCGGCAATGGGGGAGACCCAGTACTTC. The genes are TRBV2 and TRBJ2-5; TRBD2 matches at 8 bases. The junction had 11 bases not matched to a gene; V was cut back by 0 bases and J by 5 bases. Germline loops: CDR1 SNHLY, CDR2 FYNNEI. This CDR3 is 17 amino acids long.

There are many counts of this clonotype. J is TRBJ2-7 and V is TRBV7-8; tentative D call: TRBD2 (6 bases). From germline, CDR1 is SGHVS and CDR2 FQNEAQ. The CDR3 consists of 15 residues. The V end lost 0 bases, the J end lost 2 bases, and 11 bases lay between the germline ends. CDR3 sequence reads: CASSLARSGPYEQYF. CDR3 DNA: TGTGCCAGCAGCTTAGCGAGAAGCGGGCCCTACGAGCAGTACTTC.

This chain links TRBV19 with TRBJ2-1; TRBD2 aligns across 13 bases. Looked up from germline, CDR1 is LNHDA and CDR2 is SQIVND (reference sequence). The CDR3 extends over 15 amino acids. Unmatched junction bases numbered 4, after V lost 7 bases and J lost 4 bases. The CDR3 region has the DNA TGTGCCAGTACTCGGACTAGCGGGGGTTACAATGAGCAGTTCTTC. It specifies CASTRTSGGYNEQFF. The whole variable domain, filled in from reference TRBV19 and TRBJ2-1, reads DGGITQSPKYLFRKEGQNVTLSCEQNLNHDAMYWYRQDPGQGLRLIYYSQIVNDFQKGDIAEGYSVSREKKESFPLTVTSAQKNPTAFYLCASTRTSGGYNEQFFGPGTRLTVL.

This rearrangement joins TRBV24-1 to TRBJ2-1; D unclear. Germline V CDR1 and CDR2: KGHDR, SFDVKD. This CDR3 contains 13 residues. V was pared by 1 base and J by 6 bases, with 6 bases between. CDR3 DNA: TGTGCCACCAGTGATTTCGGGCGCAATGAGCAGTTCTTC. Its translation is CATSDFGRNEQFF.

This clonotype showed up many times. The gene calls are TRBV11-2 and TRBJ1-4, with 7 bases that match TRBD1. The CDR3 has 12 amino acids. Germline V gives CDR1 SGHAT, CDR2 FQNNGV. Trimming at V came to 3 bases and at J to 14 bases, leaving 6 bases not matched to a gene. The CDR3, as DNA: TGTGCCAGCAGCTTGCCGGGACAGAGGCTGTTTTTT. It codes for CASSLPGQRLFF.

The chain couples TRBV20-1 to TRBJ2-1; no reliable D call. V was trimmed by 0 bases and J by 6 bases, leaving 18 bases between them. Germline CDR1 is DFQATT and CDR2 is SNEGSKA (reference sequence). This CDR3 contains 16 residues. In DNA form, the CDR3 reads TGCAGTGCTAGAGATTTTTACGGCGTAACGGGCAATGAGCAGTTCTTC. Protein: CSARDFYGVTGNEQFF.

This chain joins TRBV7-2 and TRBJ2-1; unclear D gene. Germline-derived CDR1 and CDR2 are SGHTA and FQGNSA. Trimming took off 5 bases at V and 3 bases at J, with 5 bases between the two ends. This CDR3 contains 12 residues. The DNA for the CDR3 is TGTGCCAGCAGCGTGGACTACAATGAGCAGTTCTTC. It translates to CASSVDYNEQFF.

The rearrangement joins TRBV5-6 to TRBJ2-1; no firm D call. In germline, CDR1 is SGHDT, CDR2 YYEEEE. Trimming shortened V by 4 bases and J by 2 bases, and 16 bases separated the two germline ends. CDR3 length: 16 residues. As DNA, the CDR3 is TGTGCCAGCAGCCACGACCGAGTTACTACCTACAATGAGCAGTTCTTC. Amino acid sequence: CASSHDRVTTYNEQFF.